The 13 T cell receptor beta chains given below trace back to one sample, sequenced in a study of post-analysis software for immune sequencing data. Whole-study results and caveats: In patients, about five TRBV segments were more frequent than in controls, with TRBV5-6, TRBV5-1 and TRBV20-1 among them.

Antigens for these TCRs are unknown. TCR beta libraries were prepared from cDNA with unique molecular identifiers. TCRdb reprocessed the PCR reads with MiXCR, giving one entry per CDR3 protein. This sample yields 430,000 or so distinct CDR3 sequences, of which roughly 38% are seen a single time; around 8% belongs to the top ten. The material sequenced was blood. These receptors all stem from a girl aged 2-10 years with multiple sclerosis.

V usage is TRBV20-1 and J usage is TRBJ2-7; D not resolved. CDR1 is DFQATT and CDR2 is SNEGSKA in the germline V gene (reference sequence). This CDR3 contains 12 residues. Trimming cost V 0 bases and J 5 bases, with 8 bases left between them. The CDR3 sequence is CSAREHRDEQYF. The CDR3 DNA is TGCAGTGCTAGAGAGCATCGGGACGAGCAGTACTTC.

CDR3 nucleotide sequence: TGTGCCAGCTCGCAACAAGGACAGGTGTATAGAAACGAGCAGTACTTC. It codes for CASSQQGQVYRNEQYF. This chain connects TRBV11-1 to TRBJ2-5; 7 nucleotides line up with TRBD1. The J call is in doubt because the DNA end fits TRBJ2-7 better. CDR1 SGHAT and CDR2 FQDESV come from the germline V gene (reference sequence). CDR3 length equals 16 residues.

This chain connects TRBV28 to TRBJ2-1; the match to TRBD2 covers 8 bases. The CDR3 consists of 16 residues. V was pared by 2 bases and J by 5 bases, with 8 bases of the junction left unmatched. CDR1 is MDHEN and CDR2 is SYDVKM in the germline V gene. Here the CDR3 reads CASSLLRGRRDNEQFF. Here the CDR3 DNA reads TGTGCCAGCAGTTTACTGCGCGGGAGGAGGGACAATGAGCAGTTCTTC.

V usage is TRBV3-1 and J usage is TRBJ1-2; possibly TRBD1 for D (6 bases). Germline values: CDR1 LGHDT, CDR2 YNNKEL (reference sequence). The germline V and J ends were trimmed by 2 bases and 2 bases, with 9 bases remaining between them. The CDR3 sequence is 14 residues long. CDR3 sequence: CASSQPTGNYGYTF. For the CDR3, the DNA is TGTGCCAGCAGCCAACCTACAGGGAACTATGGCTACACCTTC.

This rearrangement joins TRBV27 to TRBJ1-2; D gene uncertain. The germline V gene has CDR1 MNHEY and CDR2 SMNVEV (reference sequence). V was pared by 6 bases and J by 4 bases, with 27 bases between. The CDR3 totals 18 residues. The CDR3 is CASRPRRAAPLAPYGYTF. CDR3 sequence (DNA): TGTGCCAGCAGGCCCCGGCGGGCAGCCCCATTAGCCCCCTATGGCTACACCTTC.

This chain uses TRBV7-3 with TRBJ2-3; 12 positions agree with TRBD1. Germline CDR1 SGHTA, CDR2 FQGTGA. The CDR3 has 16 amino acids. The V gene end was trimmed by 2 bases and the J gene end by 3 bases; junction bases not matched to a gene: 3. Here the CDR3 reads CASSLGGQGATDTQYF. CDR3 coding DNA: TGTGCCAGCAGCTTAGGGGGACAGGGGGCTACAGATACGCAGTATTTT. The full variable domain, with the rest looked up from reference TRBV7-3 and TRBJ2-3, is GAGVSQTPSNKVTEKGKYVELRCDPISGHTALYWYRQSLGQGPEFLIYFQGTGAADDSGLPNDRFFAVRPEGSVSTLKIQRTERGDSAVYLCASSLGGQGATDTQYFGPGTRLTVL.

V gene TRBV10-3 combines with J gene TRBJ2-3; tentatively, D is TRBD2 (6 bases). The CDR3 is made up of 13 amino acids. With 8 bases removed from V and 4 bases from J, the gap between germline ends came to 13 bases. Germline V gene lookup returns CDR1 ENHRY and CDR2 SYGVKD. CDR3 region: CAIGVSGADTQYF. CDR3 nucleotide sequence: TGTGCCATCGGGGTTTCGGGGGCAGATACGCAGTATTTT.

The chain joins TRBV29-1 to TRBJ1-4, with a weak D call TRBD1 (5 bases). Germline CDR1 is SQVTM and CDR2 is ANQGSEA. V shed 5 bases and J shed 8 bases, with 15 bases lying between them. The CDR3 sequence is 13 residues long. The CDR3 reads CSVMRGVSEKLFF. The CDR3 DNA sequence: TGCAGCGTTATGAGAGGGGTTAGCGAAAAACTGTTTTTT. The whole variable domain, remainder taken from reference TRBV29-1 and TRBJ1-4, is SAVISQKPSRDICQRGTSLTIQCQVDSQVTMMFWYRQQPGQSLTLIATANQGSEATYESGFVIDKFPISRPNLTFSTLTVSNMSPEDSSIYLCSVMRGVSEKLFFGSGTQLSVL.

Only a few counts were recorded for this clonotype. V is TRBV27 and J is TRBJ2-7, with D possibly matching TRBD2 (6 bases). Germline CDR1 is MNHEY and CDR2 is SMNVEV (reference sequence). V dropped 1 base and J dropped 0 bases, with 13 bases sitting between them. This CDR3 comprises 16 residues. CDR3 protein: CASSLWGGASSYEQYF. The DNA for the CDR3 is TGTGCCAGCAGTTTATGGGGCGGGGCTAGCTCCTACGAGCAGTACTTC.

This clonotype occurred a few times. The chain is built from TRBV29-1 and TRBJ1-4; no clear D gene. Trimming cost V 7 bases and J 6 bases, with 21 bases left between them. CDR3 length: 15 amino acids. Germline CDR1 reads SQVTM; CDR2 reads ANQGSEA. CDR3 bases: TGCAGCGCTGCTGAGACGGGTTTTTTTTATGAAAAACTGTTTTTT. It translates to CSAAETGFFYEKLFF.

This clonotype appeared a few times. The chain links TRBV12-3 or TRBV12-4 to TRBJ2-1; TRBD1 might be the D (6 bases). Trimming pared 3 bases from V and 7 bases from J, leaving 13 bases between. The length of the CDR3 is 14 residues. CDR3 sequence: CASSFRGKENEQFF. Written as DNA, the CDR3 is TGTGCCAGCAGTTTTAGGGGGAAGGAGAATGAGCAGTTCTTC.

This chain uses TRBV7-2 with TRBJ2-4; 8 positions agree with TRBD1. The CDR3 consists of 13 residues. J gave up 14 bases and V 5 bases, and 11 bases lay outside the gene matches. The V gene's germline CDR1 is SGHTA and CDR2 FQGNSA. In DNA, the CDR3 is TGTGCCAGCAGCACGGGACAGGTTATGGTTAAGTACTTC. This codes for CASSTGQVMVKYF.

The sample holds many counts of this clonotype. The CDR3, as DNA: TGCAGCGTGGACGGGTGGAGGACGTTATCCAATTTGAACACTGAAGCTTTCTTT. Translation gives CSVDGWRTLSNLNTEAFF. This rearrangement joins TRBV29-1 to TRBJ1-1; unclear D gene. The CDR3 is 18 amino acids. Germline V gene data show CDR1 as SQVTM and CDR2 as ANQGSEA. Trimming removed 6 bases from V and 0 bases from J, with 26 bases in between.